The text below deals with one TCR beta chain. The data originate from a study of blood T cell repertoires in COVID-19. Profiling relied on immunoSEQ multiplex PCR, and the TCRdb table lists in-frame clones only, not all of them. This table has approximately 60,000 clones, 85% appearing once. V trimming: 0 bases; J trimming: 5 bases; junction bases outside the gene matches: 1. The CDR3 has 14 residues. CDR1 is SGDLS and CDR2 is YYNGEE in the germline V gene. V gene TRBV9 combines with J gene TRBJ2-1, with 8 bases lining up with TRBD2. This clonotype was obtained from a human donor in a cohort sampled during active COVID-19. Material for sequencing was peripheral blood. The CDR3 bases are TGTGCCAGCAGCGTAGCGGGGGGGAACAATGAGCAGTTCTTC. This encodes CASSVAGGNNEQFF.